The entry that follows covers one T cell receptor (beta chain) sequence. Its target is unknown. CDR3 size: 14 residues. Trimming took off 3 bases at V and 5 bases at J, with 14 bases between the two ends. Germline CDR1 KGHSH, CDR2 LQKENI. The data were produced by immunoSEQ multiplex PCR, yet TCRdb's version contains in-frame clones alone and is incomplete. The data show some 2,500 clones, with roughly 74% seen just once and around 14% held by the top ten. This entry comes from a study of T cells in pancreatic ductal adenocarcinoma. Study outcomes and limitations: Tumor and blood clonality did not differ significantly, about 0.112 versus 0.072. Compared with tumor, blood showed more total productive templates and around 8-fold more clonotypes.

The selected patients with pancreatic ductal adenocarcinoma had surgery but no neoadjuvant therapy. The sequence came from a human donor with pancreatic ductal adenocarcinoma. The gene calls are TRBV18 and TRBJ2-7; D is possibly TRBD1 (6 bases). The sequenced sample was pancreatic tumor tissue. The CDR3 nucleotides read TGTGCCAGCTCACCGCAGGGGTCGATCAACGAGCAGTACTTC. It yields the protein CASSPQGSINEQYF.